This T cell receptor beta chain was documented in a study of T cells in Graves' hyperthyroidism and ophthalmopathy (dated by TCRdb to between 2018 and 2021). Concerning the study at large: Peripheral blood samples were taken at the time of initial diagnosis, prior to any treatment. A discovery cohort of about 96 patients, about 40 with Graves' ophthalmopathy and 57 with stable Graves' hyperthyroidism, was used to find distinguishing TCR V-J signatures. Prospective prediction of ophthalmopathy was tested in an independent validation cohort of fewer than 20 hyperthyroidism patients and around 16 patients who later progressed to ophthalmopathy. The 100 discovery patients were randomly split 7:3 into training and test sets. In more than 5 Graves' hyperthyroidism patients, the study also compared T-cell repertoires from thyroid tissue with T-cell repertoires from blood. After blood sampling, hyperthyroidism patients were treated with methimazole at a starting dose of 30 mg daily, and ophthalmopathy patients were treated with high-dose intravenous methylprednisolone. The paper reports TCR Vbeta CDR3 sequencing of 130 to 150 peripheral blood samples: fewer than 50 ophthalmopathy, about 75 hyperthyroidism and some 17 progressor patients. Paper-wide results and their limitations: A model built on a 13 V-J signature distinguished ophthalmopathy from stable hyperthyroidism, reaching around 87% sensitivity and 81.08% specificity in cross-validation and 80%/75% in testing. Blood samples also contained most of the expanded thyroid clonotypes (frequency above 0.001), which suggests that blood repertoires may reflect thyroid immune responses. In validation, the model predicted progression to ophthalmopathy a median of 6.5 months before onset, with 65% to 71% sensitivity and roughly 72% specificity. No statistical method was used to set the sample size in advance, and investigators knew the group allocation.

TCR beta CDR3 regions were amplified from RNA transcripts. For the first round of RT-PCR on the TCR CDR3, the HTBI primer set was used together with the Qiagen OneStep RT-PCR kit. Libraries were constructed in a second round of multiplex PCR, after which size selection and purification were performed. Paired-end sequencing of the libraries was performed with 100 bp reads on an Illumina HiSeq2000. The paper's processing steps were these. SOAPnuke was used to process the raw data, removing reads that contained adapters or uncalled bases, had a mean Phred below 15, or lacked an exact match to the constant primer or identifier. High-quality paired reads were merged using COPE v1.2.5, and each unique nucleotide sequence was defined as a clonotype. MiTCR v1.1 was used to align clonotypes to the IMGT TRBV, TRBD and TRBJ reference segments. The analysis was restricted to V-J combinations with a frequency above 0.0001, which together covered 99% to 99.2% of the repertoires. A TCS score was defined as the ratio of F50 (clonal expansion) to E x V (chaos), with BLOSUM62-based TCRdist applied between CDR3 peptides within each V-J. Welch's t-statistics and random forest reduced 514 V-J features to 13, which were used in a naive Bayes classifier (R e1071). TCRdb took the public reads, trimmed them with fastp at Q25, ran MiXCR for clone calling and kept in-frame beta chains. Each record represents a unique CDR3 protein, reported with the most common genes and DNA among its rows. The V and J calls come from TCRdb's annotation, not from the publication. The sample has about 400,000 distinct CDR3 sequences on record, 15% of them singletons. Jointly, the top ten make up 30% to 35% of the sample.

Stable Graves' hyperthyroidism was defined as no progression to ophthalmopathy during 18 months of follow-up. The hyperthyroidism patients were between 18 and 65 years old and newly diagnosed, with a disease duration of less than 2 months. Exclusion was applied to patients with uncontrolled infections, other autoimmune diseases, pregnancy or lactation. Diagnoses were established on the basis of clinical symptoms, serum thyroxine and TRAb, thyroid ultrasound, and orbital computed tomography. PBMCs were isolated from about 9.1 ml of fresh peripheral blood by Ficoll-Paque density gradient centrifugation. Total RNA was extracted using Trizol reagent, and RNA quality was assessed on an Agilent 2100 Bioanalyzer. This clonotype was observed many times. Its antigen is not yet known. Per-base qualities were not stored, and no clone one base away is much larger. The CDR3 runs 14 amino acids, cysteine and phenylalanine included. Left in the record is the CDR3 DNA by itself, 42 bases read in frame from the first base. The germline ends are 15 bases apart after V is trimmed by 5 bases and J by 8 bases. The germline V gene encodes CDR1 MNHEY and CDR2 SMNVEV (reference sequence).

The rearranged chain carries TRBV27 and TRBJ1-4; 5 matching bases give a weak D call of TRBD1. The sequencing input was blood. The TCR comes from a woman aged 25 to 39 with Graves' hyperthyroidism. The nucleotide sequence is given as TGTGCCAGCAGTCGTCAGGGAGCCGGCGAAAAACTGTTTTTT. Its protein product is CASSRQGAGEKLFF.